The clone carrying this T cell receptor beta chain was recorded a few times. These data originate in a study of read filtering for tumor transcriptome and immune sequencing. V was clipped by 6 bases and J by 3 bases, with 12 bases between them. Germline CDR1 reads SQVTM; CDR2 reads ANQGSEA. The CDR3 has 13 residues. Molecular barcoded adaptors covering alpha/delta and beta/gamma chains were used on around 370 ng RNA. TCRdb fed the reads into MiXCR, producing one record per CDR3 protein. The repertoire holds roughly 41,000 distinct CDR3 sequences, with roughly an eighth as singletons. The chain joins TRBV29-1 to TRBJ1-5, with D possibly TRBD1 on 6 matching bases. The sample consisted of a population of CD138-negative cells sorted from bone marrow. This sequence was found in a donor at least 40 years old with multiple myeloma. The CDR3 coding sequence is TGCAGCGTGGGGGGGGGGCCCAATCAGCCCCAGCATTTT. Its translation: CSVGGGPNQPQHF.